This T cell receptor beta chain was sequenced in a study of OX40 agonist ivuxolimab in advanced cancers. Describing the broader study: Ivuxolimab, which targeted the costimulatory receptor OX40 (CD134), was an agonistic, fully human IgG2 monoclonal antibody. The point of sequencing TCRbeta in the periphery was to test whether ivuxolimab changed TCR sequence diversity and drove clonal T-cell expansion. Patients were allowed to have had prior anti-PD-1, anti-PD-L1 or anti-CTLA-4 therapy, and approximately 40% of the dose-escalation patients had been treated with checkpoint inhibitors. Of the approximately 54 patients in dose escalation, about 19 had hepatocellular carcinoma, approximately 15 had melanoma, 9 had renal cell carcinoma and 9 had head and neck cancer. Partial responses were achieved by three dose-escalation patients, of whom one had hepatocellular carcinoma and two had cutaneous melanoma. The monotherapy dose-escalation portion (N of about 49 patients) of the phase I ivuxolimab trial is reported in the paper. Intravenous ivuxolimab was administered to patients every 2 weeks at six dose levels: 0.01, 0.1, 0.3, 1.5, 3 and 10 mg/kg. In the dose-escalation cohort, approximately 82% of patients were male, and the mean age was 60 years with a range of about 23 to 79. Results and caveats for the whole study, not just this receptor: After ivuxolimab, expanded clones were on average more numerous among CD8+ T cells than among CD4+ T cells. Clonal expansion of both CD4+ and CD8+ blood T cells was observed from baseline to week 6 at doses 0.1 to 3.0 mg/kg. Low levels of normalized T-cell clonal expansion were also seen in some patients who did not respond. In the 0.1-3.0 mg/kg groups, partial responders were among the patients with the lowest normalized peripheral clonal expansion, particularly in CD8+ T cells. The antigen specificity of the peripheral T cells that underwent clonal expansion was not determined.

The trial excluded patients who had a history of autoimmune disease or who were on systemic immunosuppression. In every dose cohort, peripheral blood was drawn for TCR sequencing at baseline, cycle 4 day 1, and cycle 7 day 1. The samples were taken from a phase I, first-in-human, multicenter, open-label dose-escalation trial of ivuxolimab. The trial enrolled adults with locally advanced or metastatic head and neck squamous cell, hepatocellular, melanoma or renal cell carcinoma. CD4+ and CD8+ T cells were sorted separately from peripheral blood before TCR sequencing. To sequence the TCRbeta CDR3 region, genomic DNA was isolated from the sorted cells. TCRbeta CDR3 regions were sequenced using the immunoSEQ Assay. The clones in this table, taken by TCRdb from immuneACCESS, are in-frame only. Not every clone is retained; where verified, under half of the shortfall comes from an unresolved V gene, and the cause of the rest is unknown. For this sample the table gives 35,000 to 40,000 clones, of which less than 85% were detected only once. The ten most abundant clones make up around 2% of the sample.

Counted from cysteine to phenylalanine, this CDR3 has 14 amino acids. Just the 42-base CDR3 DNA is kept, in frame starting at base 1. V lost 3 bases and J lost 4 bases; the stretch between them is 12 bases long. The germline V gene supplies CDR1 MNHEY and CDR2 SVGAGI. With respect to this clone: Its antigen is still unknown. One base away there is no much larger clone; base qualities are not given.

The TCR originated in an adult with an advanced solid tumor such as melanoma, head and neck, liver or kidney cancer. In this chain, TRBV6-5 is recombined with TRBJ1-2, with TRBD1 as a weak D call on 5 bases. The specimen comprised CD4+ or CD8+ T cells sorted from blood, sampled in a trial of the OX40 agonist ivuxolimab. The CDR3 has the sequence CASSYVQAPYGYTF. The DNA is as follows: TGTGCCAGCAGTTATGTACAGGCGCCCTATGGCTACACCTTC.